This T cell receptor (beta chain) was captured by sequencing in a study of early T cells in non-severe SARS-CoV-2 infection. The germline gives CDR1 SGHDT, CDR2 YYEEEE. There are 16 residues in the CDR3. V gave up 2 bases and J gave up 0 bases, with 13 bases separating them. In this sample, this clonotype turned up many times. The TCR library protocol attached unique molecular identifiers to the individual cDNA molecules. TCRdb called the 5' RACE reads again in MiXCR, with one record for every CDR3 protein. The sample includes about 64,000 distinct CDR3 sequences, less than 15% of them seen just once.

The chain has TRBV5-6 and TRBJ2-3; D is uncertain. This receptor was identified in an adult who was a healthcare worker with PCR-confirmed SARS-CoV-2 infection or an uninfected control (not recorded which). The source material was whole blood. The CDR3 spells CASSFRTSSSTDTQYF. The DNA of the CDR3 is TGTGCCAGCAGCTTCCGGACGTCTTCTAGCACAGATACGCAGTATTTT. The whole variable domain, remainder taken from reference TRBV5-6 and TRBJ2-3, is DAGVTQSPTHLIKTRGQQVTLRCSPKSGHDTVSWYQQALGQGPQFIFQYYEEEERQRGNFPDRFSGHQFPNYSSELNVNALLLGDSALYLCASSFRTSSSTDTQYFGPGTRLTVL.